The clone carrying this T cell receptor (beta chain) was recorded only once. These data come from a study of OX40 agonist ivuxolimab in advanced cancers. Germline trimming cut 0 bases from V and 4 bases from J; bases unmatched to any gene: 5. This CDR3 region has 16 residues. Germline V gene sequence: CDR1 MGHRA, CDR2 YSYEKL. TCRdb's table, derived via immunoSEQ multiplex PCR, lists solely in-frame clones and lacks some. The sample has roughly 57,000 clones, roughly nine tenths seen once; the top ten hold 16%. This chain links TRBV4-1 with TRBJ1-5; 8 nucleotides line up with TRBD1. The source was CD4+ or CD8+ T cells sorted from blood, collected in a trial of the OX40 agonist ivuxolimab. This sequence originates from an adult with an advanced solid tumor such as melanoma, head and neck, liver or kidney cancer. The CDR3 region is CASSQDGTGLNQPQHF. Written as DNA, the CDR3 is TGCGCCAGCAGCCAAGACGGGACAGGTCTGAATCAGCCCCAGCATTTT.